The 28 T cell receptor beta chains below all came from one sample that was sequenced in a study of blood T cell repertoires in COVID-19. Libraries were prepared by immunoSEQ multiplex PCR; TCRdb keeps only in-frame clonotypes and omits some of them. The sample has roughly 230,000 clones; about 91% are singletons. The sequenced sample consisted of peripheral blood. The receptors were gathered from a woman aged 40-49 years who had recovered from COVID-19.

The chain combines TRBV24-1 with TRBJ1-1; D unresolved. Germline CDR1 and CDR2: KGHDR and SFDVKD. The ends were cut back, 8 bases at V and 4 bases at J, with 13 bases in the middle. The CDR3 length is 13 residues. Written as DNA, the CDR3 is TGTGCCACCACAGGAGGAAGCGGCACTGAAGCTTTCTTT. Its protein is CATTGGSGTEAFF.

The chain couples TRBV7-3 to TRBJ2-5, with 9 positions matching TRBD1. Germline-derived CDR1 and CDR2 are SGHTA and FQGTGA. The V gene end was trimmed by 7 bases and the J gene end by 2 bases; junction bases not matched to a gene: 8. The length of the CDR3 is 15 residues. The CDR3 coding sequence is TGTGCCAGCACACAGGGGACAGGGCCGCAAGAGACCCAGTACTTC. Translated: CASTQGTGPQETQYF.

The rearrangement uses TRBV7-2 and TRBJ2-7; the D is unclear. The CDR3 runs to 14 residues. Germline values: CDR1 SGHTA, CDR2 FQGNSA. V shed 2 bases and J shed 3 bases, with 11 bases lying between them. The CDR3 DNA reads TGTGCCAGCAGCTTAACCAGTTTAAGCTACGAGCAGTACGTC. Encoded protein: CASSLTSLSYEQYV.

The chain recombines TRBV2 with TRBJ2-7, with TRBD1 matching over 9 bases. Germline V gene lookup returns CDR1 SNHLY and CDR2 FYNNEI. The junction had 5 bases not matched to a gene; V was cut back by 4 bases and J by 4 bases. This CDR3 comprises 14 residues. The DNA for the CDR3 is TGTGCCAGCAGTGTACAGGGGGCTCAATACGAGCAGTACGTC. It yields the protein CASSVQGAQYEQYV.

V usage is TRBV7-8 and J usage is TRBJ1-2; no clear D. Germline CDR1 and CDR2: SGHVS and FQNEAQ. This CDR3 spans 13 amino acids. With 1 base removed from V and 5 bases from J, the gap between germline ends came to 8 bases. CDR3 protein: CASSLGGDYGYTF. DNA of the CDR3: TGTGCCAGCAGCTTAGGCGGAGATTATGGCTACACCTTC.

As DNA, the CDR3 is TGTGCCAGCAGCCAAGAGGCAGGGTTTAATCAGCCCCAGCATTTT. As protein: CASSQEAGFNQPQHF. The rearrangement joins TRBV3-1 (or the pseudogene TRBV3-2) to TRBJ1-5, with D possibly TRBD1 on 5 matching bases. The CDR3 covers 15 residues. CDR1 and CDR2 (germline): LGHDT, YNNKEL (reference sequence). Trimming pared 0 bases from V and 4 bases from J, leaving 10 bases between.

The chain couples TRBV11-2 to TRBJ2-5; TRBD2 is a possible D gene (6 bases). Germline lookup yields CDR1 SGHAT and CDR2 FQNNGV. The CDR3 runs to 13 residues. V gave up 5 bases and J gave up 5 bases, with 12 bases separating them. The CDR3 region is CASSAGRYETQYF. The DNA of the CDR3 is TGTGCCAGCAGCGCAGGGAGGTACGAGACCCAGTACTTC.

The chain combines TRBV5-6 with TRBJ2-7; TRBD1 matches 8 bases. Germline assignment: CDR1 SGHDT and CDR2 YYEEEE. The length of the CDR3 is 14 residues. The trim removed 7 bases at V and 2 bases at J, leaving 8 bases unmatched. This CDR3 reads CASAYGQGAYEQYV. DNA of the CDR3: TGTGCCAGCGCCTATGGACAGGGAGCCTACGAGCAGTACGTC.

The chain is built from TRBV15 and TRBJ1-2; 7 positions agree with TRBD1. Unmatched junction bases numbered 2, after V lost 1 base and J lost 0 bases. The CDR3 has 15 residues. The germline gives CDR1 LNHNV, CDR2 YYDKDF (reference sequence). CDR3 loop: CATSRAGTANYGYTF. The CDR3 bases are TGTGCCACCAGCAGAGCCGGGACAGCTAACTATGGCTACACCTTC.

CDR3 residues: CASSPEGAQDTEAFF. CDR3 in DNA: TGCGCCAGCAGCCCTGAGGGGGCGCAGGACACTGAAGCTTTCTTT. The chain recombines TRBV5-1 with TRBJ1-1, with 7 bases fitting TRBD1. Germline V gives CDR1 SGHRS, CDR2 YFSETQ. This CDR3 is built from 15 residues. V trimming: 4 bases; J trimming: 3 bases; junction bases outside the gene matches: 9.

This chain joins TRBV4-3 and TRBJ1-1; 7 bases agree with TRBD1. The CDR3 has 14 amino acids. The V gene end was trimmed by 0 bases and the J gene end by 7 bases; junction bases not matched to a gene: 5. Germline V lookup: CDR1 LGHNA, CDR2 YSLEER. The CDR3 DNA reads as TGCGCCAGCAGCCAAGATATCCACAGGGGTGAAGCTTTCTTT. This translates into CASSQDIHRGEAFF.

The chain is built from TRBV7-9 and TRBJ2-3, with a weak D call TRBD2 (5 bases). The CDR3 sequence is 12 residues long. V shed 1 base and J shed 8 bases, with 7 bases lying between them. Germline V lookup: CDR1 SEHNR, CDR2 FQNEAQ (reference sequence). CDR3 coding DNA: TGTGCCAGCAGCTTAGGAACTAGTACGCAGTATTTT. It encodes CASSLGTSTQYF.

This chain joins TRBV12-3 or TRBV12-4 and TRBJ2-1, with no clear D. This CDR3 region has 11 residues. Between the trimmed V and J ends, which lost 3 bases and 8 bases, there was a span of 5 bases. The CDR3 spells CASSFIDEQFF. The CDR3, as DNA: TGTGCCAGCAGTTTTATCGATGAGCAGTTCTTC.

The chain uses TRBV7-2 and TRBJ2-3, with TRBD2 matching 11 bases. The CDR3 has 16 amino acids. CDR1 SGHTA and CDR2 FQGNSA come from the germline V gene. V trimming: 4 bases; J trimming: 6 bases; junction bases outside the gene matches: 9. The CDR3 DNA reads TGTGCCAGCAGCTCATTGACTAGCGGGACGTGGGATACGCAGTATTTT. Translation gives CASSSLTSGTWDTQYF.

The chain has TRBV19 and TRBJ2-1, with 8 nucleotides matching TRBD2. J gave up 4 bases and V 2 bases, and 10 bases lay outside the gene matches. From germline, CDR1 is LNHDA and CDR2 SQIVND (reference sequence). This CDR3 contains 17 residues. CDR3 DNA: TGTGCCAGTAGTATAACGTATAGCGGGACAAAATACAATGAGCAGTTCTTC. Protein sequence: CASSITYSGTKYNEQFF. Drawing the rest from reference TRBV19 and TRBJ2-1, the complete variable domain is DGGITQSPKYLFRKEGQNVTLSCEQNLNHDAMYWYRQDPGQGLRLIYYSQIVNDFQKGDIAEGYSVSREKKESFPLTVTSAQKNPTAFYLCASSITYSGTKYNEQFFGPGTRLTVL.

The CDR3 here is CASSSGQELYGYTF. CDR3 nucleotides: TGTGCCAGCAGTTCCGGACAGGAGCTCTATGGCTACACCTTC. J is TRBJ1-2 and V is TRBV28; 7 bases line up with TRBD1. V lost 4 bases and J lost 4; bases outside the gene matches: 6. CDR3 length equals 14 residues. CDR1 and CDR2 from the germline V gene are MDHEN and SYDVKM.

This clone has just a few counts. Other DNA sequences in the same sample also yield this CDR3. V is TRBV12-5 and J is TRBJ1-5; D possibly corresponds to TRBD1 (5 bases). This CDR3 comprises 13 residues. V dropped 0 bases and J dropped 7 bases, with 7 bases sitting between them. Germline loops: CDR1 LGHNT, CDR2 FRNRAP. The CDR3 region has the DNA TGTGCTAGTGGTTTGGTATCAGGGCAGCCCCAGCATTTT. This codes for CASGLVSGQPQHF.

In this sample, this clone turned up once. The rearrangement joins TRBV11-1 to TRBJ1-1; no clear D gene. The CDR3 has 13 residues. Trimming shortened V by 3 bases and J by 10 bases, and 15 bases separated the two germline ends. The germline CDR1 and CDR2 sequences are SGHAT and FQDESV (reference sequence). The CDR3 sequence is CASSLVFEEGAFF. CDR3 DNA sequence: TGTGCCAGCAGCTTGGTTTTTGAGGAGGGAGCTTTCTTT.

The rearrangement uses TRBV19 and TRBJ1-5; TRBD1 aligns across 10 bases. There are 16 residues in the CDR3. Looked up from germline, CDR1 is LNHDA and CDR2 is SQIVND (reference sequence). Losses at the gene ends were 7 bases for V and 4 bases for J; bases not matched to a gene: 10. This CDR3 reads CASTNQAGQGNQPQHF. CDR3 coding DNA: TGTGCCAGTACCAACCAGGCGGGACAGGGGAATCAGCCCCAGCATTTT.

This clone occurred once. The CDR3 loop is CASSLGVARQETQYF. In nucleotides, the CDR3 is TGCGCCAGCAGCTTGGGCGTCGCAAGACAAGAGACCCAGTACTTC. The V call is TRBV5-1, the J call TRBJ2-5; D unclear. Germline CDR1 SGHRS, CDR2 YFSETQ. Trimming removed 0 bases from V and 2 bases from J, with 11 bases in between. This CDR3 region has 15 residues.

V usage is TRBV5-1 and J usage is TRBJ2-3, with 9 bases matching TRBD2. The CDR3 spans 16 residues. V dropped 3 bases and J dropped 4; count of bases not matched to a gene: 9. The germline V gene has CDR1 SGHRS and CDR2 YFSETQ. The CDR3 is CASSWTLAGNADTQYF. CDR3 nucleotide sequence: TGCGCCAGCAGCTGGACCCTAGCGGGGAACGCAGATACGCAGTATTTT.

J is TRBJ2-7 and V is TRBV6-5; D perhaps matches TRBD2 (7 bases). Trimming removed 0 bases from V and 5 bases from J, with 11 bases in between. This CDR3 is 14 amino acids long. Germline V gene lookup returns CDR1 MNHEY and CDR2 SVGAGI. The CDR3 DNA sequence: TGTGCCAGCAGTTACTCACGGGGGGCCGACGAGCAGTACTTC. Its protein is CASSYSRGADEQYF.

The chain has TRBV6-1 and TRBJ1-2; D unresolved. V lost 3 bases and J 12 bases, leaving 23 bases between the germline ends. This CDR3 spans 15 amino acids. CDR1 MNHNS and CDR2 SASEGT come from the germline V gene. The CDR3 loop reads CASSESLGRAEADTF. CDR3 DNA: TGTGCCAGCAGTGAGTCCCTCGGGAGGGCGGAGGCCGACACCTTC.

The chain has TRBV3-1 (or the pseudogene TRBV3-2) and TRBJ2-3, with TRBD2 identical over 12 bases. Germline assignment: CDR1 LGHDT and CDR2 YNNKEL (reference sequence). The CDR3 runs to 20 residues. Losses at the gene ends were 4 bases for V and 2 bases for J; bases not matched to a gene: 16. The CDR3 coding sequence is TGTGCCAGCAGCCTGGGACTAGCGGGCGCGAGTTCCCCTTCCACAGATACGCAGTATTTT. Translating gives CASSLGLAGASSPSTDTQYF.

V gene TRBV6-5 combines with J gene TRBJ2-7, with D maybe TRBD2 (5 bases). This CDR3 contains 14 residues. V shed 4 bases and J shed 6 bases, with 16 bases lying between them. The V gene's germline CDR1 is MNHEY and CDR2 SVGAGI. The CDR3 spells CASSSNGGAREQYF. As DNA, the CDR3 is TGTGCCAGCAGTTCCAACGGAGGAGCTCGCGAGCAGTACTTC.

The genes are TRBV15 and TRBJ2-1; 11 positions match TRBD2. Germline CDR1 reads LNHNV; CDR2 reads YYDKDF (reference sequence). The CDR3 extends over 15 amino acids. V gave up 4 bases and J gave up 4 bases; unmatched junction bases: 3. The CDR3 DNA reads as TGTGCCACCAGCACCCGACTAGCGGGATACAATGAGCAGTTCTTC. It codes for CATSTRLAGYNEQFF.

This clone was observed a few times. This chain joins TRBV6-5 and TRBJ1-3; D ambiguous. Germline V lookup: CDR1 MNHEY, CDR2 SVGAGI. V lost 0 bases, J lost 4 bases, and 4 bases lay in between. The CDR3 is 13 amino acids. The chain's CDR3 is CASSYSLGNTIYF. The CDR3 DNA follows: TGTGCCAGCAGTTACTCCCTGGGAAACACCATATATTTT.

V usage is TRBV18 and J usage is TRBJ2-7; a weak D match, TRBD2 (6 bases). Trimming took 6 bases from V and 6 from J, leaving 18 bases between them. The CDR3 is 14 amino acids. In germline, CDR1 is KGHSH, CDR2 LQKENI. The CDR3 DNA reads TGTGCCAGCTCTCCGGGAGAATCGTCCGCCGAGCAGTACTTC. Protein: CASSPGESSAEQYF.